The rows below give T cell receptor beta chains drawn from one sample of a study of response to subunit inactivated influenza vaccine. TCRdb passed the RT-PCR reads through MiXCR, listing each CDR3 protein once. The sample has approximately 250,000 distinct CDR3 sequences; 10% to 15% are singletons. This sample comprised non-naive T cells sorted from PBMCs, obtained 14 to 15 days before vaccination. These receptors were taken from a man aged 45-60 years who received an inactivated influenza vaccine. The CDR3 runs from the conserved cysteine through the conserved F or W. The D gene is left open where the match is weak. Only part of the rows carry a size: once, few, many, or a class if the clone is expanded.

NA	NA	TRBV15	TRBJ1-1	CATSRGVNTEAFF	TGTGCCACCAGCCGGGGAGTGAACACTGAAGCTTTCTTT
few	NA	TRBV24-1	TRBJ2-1	CATSDLFGEQFF	TGTGCCACCAGTGATTTGTTTGGTGAGCAGTTCTTC
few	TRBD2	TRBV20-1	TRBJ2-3	CSARGTGLAGGHTDTQYF	TGCAGTGCTAGAGGAACCGGACTAGCGGGAGGGCACACAGATACGCAGTATTTT
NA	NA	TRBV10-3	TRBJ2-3	CAISELADTQYF	TGTGCCATCAGTGAACTAGCAGATACGCAGTATTTT
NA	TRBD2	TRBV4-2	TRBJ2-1	CASSRRAGGPGNEQFF	TGTGCCAGCAGCCGAAGAGCGGGAGGGCCGGGAAATGAGCAGTTCTTC
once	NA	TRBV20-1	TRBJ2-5	CSAKGAGKETQYF	TGCAGTGCTAAAGGGGCAGGGAAAGAGACCCAGTACTTC
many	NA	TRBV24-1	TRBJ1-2	CATSDSSKRLIGYTF	TGTGCCACCAGTGATTCATCCAAACGGCTCATCGGCTACACCTTC
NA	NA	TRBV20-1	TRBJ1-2	CSARDGASLVYYGYTF	TGCAGTGCTAGGGATGGGGCCTCTCTGGTTTACTATGGCTACACCTTC
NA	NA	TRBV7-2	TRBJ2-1	CASSLSGYNEQFF	TGTGCCAGCAGCTTAAGCGGATACAATGAGCAGTTCTTC
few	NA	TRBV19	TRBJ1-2	CASSIRSSLPYGYTF	TGTGCCAGTAGTATTAGGTCCTCGCTCCCCTATGGCTACACCTTC
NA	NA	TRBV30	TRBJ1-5	CAWSARGGQPQHF	TGTGCCTGGAGTGCGAGGGGAGGGCAGCCCCAGCATTTT
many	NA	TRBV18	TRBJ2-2	CASSPRSLGENTGELFF	TGTGCCAGCTCACCTCGATCTCTGGGAGAGAACACCGGGGAGCTGTTTTTT
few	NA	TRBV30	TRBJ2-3	CAWSAKGTDTQYF	TGTGCCTGGAGTGCGAAGGGTACAGATACGCAGTATTTT
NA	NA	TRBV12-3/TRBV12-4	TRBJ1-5	CASSPGAANQPQHF	TGTGCCAGCAGTCCGGGGGCAGCGAATCAGCCCCAGCATTTT
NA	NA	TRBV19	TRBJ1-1	CASSSLGGDTEAFF	TGTGCCAGTAGTTCATTAGGCGGGGACACTGAAGCTTTCTTT
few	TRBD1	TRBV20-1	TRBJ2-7	CSARPYLDRAHEQYF	TGCAGTGCTAGACCATACTTGGACAGGGCCCACGAGCAGTACTTC
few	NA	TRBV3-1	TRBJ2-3	CASSNKAGGADTQYF	TGTGCCAGCAGCAATAAAGCCGGGGGCGCAGATACGCAGTATTTT
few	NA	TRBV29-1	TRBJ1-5	CSVEPGLSNQPQHF	TGCAGCGTAGAACCAGGGCTAAGCAATCAGCCCCAGCATTTT
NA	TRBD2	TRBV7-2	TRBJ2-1	CASNPKRREGPYNEQFF	TGTGCCAGCAACCCTAAGAGGAGGGAGGGACCCTACAATGAGCAGTTCTTC
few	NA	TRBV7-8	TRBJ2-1	CATSYGQRQYNEQFF	TGTGCCACCAGTTACGGGCAGCGGCAATACAATGAGCAGTTCTTC
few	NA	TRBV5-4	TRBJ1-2	CASSLAGGTPHGYTF	TGTGCCAGCAGCTTGGCCGGAGGGACTCCCCATGGCTACACCTTC
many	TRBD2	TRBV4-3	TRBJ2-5	CASSQGLAGGASVETQYF	TGCGCCAGCAGCCAGGGACTAGCGGGGGGGGCGTCAGTAGAGACCCAGTACTTC
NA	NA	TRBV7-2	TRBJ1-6	CASSSTAANSPLHF	TGTGCCAGCAGCTCGACAGCAGCTAATTCACCCCTCCACTTT
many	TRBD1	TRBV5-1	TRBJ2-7	CASSFLDRGQLYEQYF	TGCGCCAGCAGCTTCCTCGACAGGGGGCAGCTCTACGAGCAGTACTTC